Given below is one TCR beta chain in context. What it recognizes is unknown. The sample comes from a study of T cell responses to AZD1222 COVID-19 vaccine. Study as a whole: Recipients boosted at about 4 weeks or about 12 weeks are pooled.

General study findings and limits: The peak T cell response came first, and repertoires were sampled only after it.

The table came from immunoSEQ multiplex PCR; TCRdb's copy has only in-frame clones and leaves some out. The sample lists about 100,000 clones; about 86% were seen once. This CDR3 is built from 14 residues. CDR1 is LGHDT and CDR2 is YNNKEL in the germline V gene (reference sequence). Trimming removed 3 bases from V and 8 bases from J, with 16 bases in between. This receptor was identified in an adult in good health. The starting material was peripheral blood, obtained on day 0 of AZD1222 vaccination. V gene TRBV3-1 (or the pseudogene TRBV3-2) combines with J gene TRBJ1-2, with unresolved D. This chain's CDR3 is CASSHPPPGGGYTF. In nucleotides, the CDR3 is TGTGCCAGCAGCCATCCTCCACCCGGAGGGGGCTACACCTTC.